This TCR beta chain was sequenced during a study of blood T cell repertoires in COVID-19. Overall study context: Researchers got acute and convalescent COVID-19 samples from the United States, Italy and Spain. PBMCs, B-cell-depleted T cells, or T cells were the source of the cDNA or gDNA that made up the material.

Authors' processing steps: Nucleated cell number was recorded as an estimate derived from reference gene primer amplification. Clones were sequenced by immunoSEQ multiplex PCR, and TCRdb holds only the in-frame ones, with some missing. The DNA was the basis for D and trimming; V, J and clone size are from that table. The table lists 89,000 or so clones, less than 85% of them singletons, with around 38% in the top ten. The CDR3 covers 21 residues. Per the germline V gene, CDR1 is MNHEY and CDR2 is SMNVEV (reference sequence). V gave up 6 bases and J gave up 5 bases; unmatched junction bases: 31. This clone appeared once.

The receptor comes from a man older than 75 with acute or convalescent COVID-19. The gene calls are TRBV27 and TRBJ2-7; 7 bases line up with TRBD2. Sequencing was carried out using peripheral blood. The DNA for the CDR3 is TGTGCCAGCAGACTGACTGCCCCGGGACTTAATCCCGTTGGGACTAAGAACGAGCAGTACTTC. This translates into CASRLTAPGLNPVGTKNEQYF.